The following is a T cell receptor (beta chain) sequence with its context. Its antigen is unidentified. Germline V lookup: CDR1 MRHNA, CDR2 SNTAGT. Trimming cost V 0 bases and J 9 bases, with 12 bases left between them. There are 14 residues in the CDR3. The data were taken from a study of OX40 agonist ivuxolimab in advanced cancers. The method was immunoSEQ multiplex PCR; TCRdb's version includes in-frame clones alone and lacks a portion of them. The table records 50,000 to 55,000 clones, 80% to 90% of them present only once. Peripheral blood came from all dose cohorts at three timepoints. Study-wide findings and caveats: CD4+ and CD8+ T cells in blood underwent clonal expansion by week 6 at 0.1 to 3.0 mg/kg.

The V gene is TRBV6-4, the J gene TRBJ2-1; possibly TRBD2 for D (5 bases). This TCR came from an adult with an advanced solid tumor such as melanoma, head and neck, liver or kidney cancer. The sequencing here drew on CD4+ or CD8+ T cells sorted from blood, taken in a trial of the OX40 agonist ivuxolimab. The CDR3 is CASSDSTREVEQFF. CDR3 nucleotides: TGTGCCAGCAGTGACTCTACTAGAGAAGTTGAGCAGTTCTTC.